The 18 T cell receptor beta chains below were found in one sample sequenced in a study of CXCR3-negative and CXCR3-positive naive CD8 T cells. The study's findings and limits: Compared with CXCR3-negative naive cells, CXCR3-positive naive cells showed more hydrophobic TRB CDR3s.

In preparing the TRB cDNA libraries, 5' RACE with UMI labels was used. TCRdb derives one entry per CDR3 protein from the 5' RACE reads, leaving out DNA. This specimen shows around 140,000 distinct CDR3 sequences; the ten leading clones hold around 0.41%. Antigens of these TCRs are unknown. The specimen sequenced was naive CXCR3+ CD8+ T cells from blood. Subset noted: CD45RO-CCR7+CD27+CD95- naive CD8+ T cells expressing CXCR3 (TNR3+). These receptors all come from a human donor in good health. Some clones in this sample may be carry-over from other donors' samples.

The rearrangement uses TRBV7-9 and TRBJ2-7. The V gene's germline CDR1 is SEHNR and CDR2 FQNEAQ (reference sequence). There are 12 residues in the CDR3. CDR3 protein: CASSLLNYEQYF.

This chain links TRBV4-1 with TRBJ2-4; without DNA, the TCRdb call of TRBD2 cannot be checked. The germline gives CDR1 MGHRA, CDR2 YSYEKL. The CDR3 runs 14 residues. The CDR3 sequence: CASSLLSGSDIQYF.

The rearrangement joins TRBV4-1 to TRBJ2-7; TCRdb lists TRBD2, though no DNA is available to test this call. CDR1 and CDR2 from the germline V gene are MGHRA and YSYEKL. This CDR3 is 15 amino acids long. The CDR3 loop reads CASSQGAAGVYEQYF.

The rearrangement links TRBV5-1 to TRBJ2-3; TCRdb calls TRBD1, which cannot be checked without DNA. CDR1 SGHRS and CDR2 YFSETQ come from the germline V gene. This CDR3 is built from 17 residues. This CDR3 reads CASSLPISGQRPDTQYF. The full variable domain, completed using reference TRBV5-1 and TRBJ2-3, is KAGVTQTPRYLIKTRGQQVTLSCSPISGHRSVSWYQQTPGQGLQFLFEYFSETQRNKGNFPGRFSGRQFSNSRSEMNVSTLELGDSALYLCASSLPISGQRPDTQYFGPGTRLTVL.

V gene TRBV28 combines with J gene TRBJ2-5; the TRBD2 assignment by TCRdb is unverifiable without DNA. This CDR3 is 18 amino acids long. Germline CDR1 and CDR2: MDHEN and SYDVKM. The CDR3 loop reads CASSLVAGGEISEETQYF.

The genes are TRBV12-3 or TRBV12-4 and TRBJ1-2. CDR3 size: 14 residues. CDR3 region: CASSQQHPNYVYTF.

The chain employs TRBV3-1 and TRBJ2-7; TCRdb's assignment of TRBD2 cannot be checked, as there is no DNA. The CDR3 totals 16 residues. CDR1 is LGHDT, CDR2 YNNKEL, per germline (reference sequence). CDR3 amino acids: CASSTGTSGGSYEQYF.

The chain is built from TRBV12-3 or TRBV12-4 and TRBJ2-2; checking the TCRdb D call of TRBD2 is not possible without DNA. CDR3 length: 16 amino acids. Here the CDR3 reads CASSFSGTPNTGELFF.

The genes are TRBV10-3 and TRBJ2-2; the TRBD1 assignment by TCRdb is unverifiable without DNA. Looked up from germline, CDR1 is ENHRY and CDR2 is SYGVKD. The length of the CDR3 is 14 residues. This chain's CDR3 is CATQTGDNTGELFF.

The gene calls are TRBV5-4 and TRBJ1-2. Germline V CDR1 and CDR2: SGHNT, YYREEE (reference sequence). This CDR3 is 11 amino acids long. The CDR3 is CASSSIYGYTF. Variable domain in full (rest from reference TRBV5-4 and TRBJ1-2): ETGVTQSPTHLIKTRGQQVTLRCSSQSGHNTVSWYQQALGQGPQFIFQYYREEENGRGNFPPRFSGLQFPNYSSELNVNALELDDSALYLCASSSIYGYTFGSGTRLTVV.

V is TRBV15 and J is TRBJ2-5. CDR3 length equals 11 residues. Looked up from germline, CDR1 is LNHNV and CDR2 is YYDKDF (reference sequence). The CDR3 loop reads CATSRGETQYF.

The chain uses TRBV15 and TRBJ2-2. Germline values: CDR1 LNHNV, CDR2 YYDKDF (reference sequence). The CDR3 contains 14 residues. CDR3 in amino acids: CATSRLVESGELFF. Full variable domain (missing parts from reference TRBV15 and TRBJ2-2): DAMVIQNPRYQVTQFGKPVTLSCSQTLNHNVMYWYQQKSSQAPKLLFHYYDKDFNNEADTPDNFQSRRPNTSFCFLDIRSPGLGDTAMYLCATSRLVESGELFFGEGSRLTVL.

The rearrangement uses TRBV7-6 and TRBJ2-7; absent DNA, TCRdb's TRBD1 call cannot be checked. This CDR3 region has 14 residues. Germline V lookup: CDR1 SGHVS, CDR2 FNYEAQ. CDR3: CASSTGTGVYEQYF.

This chain joins TRBV29-1 and TRBJ2-1; TCRdb gives TRBD1 as the D gene, but with no DNA this cannot be confirmed. CDR3 length equals 13 residues. Germline V gene data show CDR1 as SQVTM and CDR2 as ANQGSEA. The CDR3 here is CSVDEQGWSEQFF.

CDR3 loop: CASSQGQRYEQYF. The chain carries TRBV4-3 and TRBJ2-7; TCRdb reports TRBD1, a call that lacks DNA to check it against. This CDR3 spans 13 amino acids. Germline CDR1 is LGHNA and CDR2 is YSLEER.

This chain connects TRBV7-8 to TRBJ2-7; with no DNA, the TCRdb D assignment of TRBD1 cannot be verified. The CDR3 covers 18 residues. Germline V gene data show CDR1 as SGHVS and CDR2 as FQNEAQ. CDR3 protein: CASSLPGGSPVASHEQYF.

The genes are TRBV28 and TRBJ2-7; checking the TCRdb D call of TRBD2 is not possible without DNA. Per the germline V gene, CDR1 is MDHEN and CDR2 is SYDVKM. This CDR3 is built from 15 residues. This chain's CDR3 is CASSLPLQVAYEQYF.

V usage is TRBV29-1 and J usage is TRBJ2-7; TCRdb's assignment of TRBD1 cannot be checked, as there is no DNA. CDR1 is SQVTM, CDR2 ANQGSEA, per germline. CDR3 length equals 12 residues. The CDR3: CSVAPGSYEQYF.